This T cell receptor beta chain stems from a study of T-cell reconstitution after alpha-beta-depleted transplantation in children. Overall study results and limits: Newly generated T cells supplied most T-cell counts and diversity one year post-transplant. Two months or so post-transplant, alpha-beta T cells reportedly derived from several hundred expanded graft clones.

The library targeted TCRbeta and was prepared with unique molecular identifiers. TCRdb reanalysed the PCR reads using MiXCR and keeps one entry per CDR3 protein. The sample includes around 250,000 distinct CDR3 sequences, roughly a quarter of them seen just once. On this clonotype itself: The antigen remains unidentified.

Sequences were derived from PBMCs, sampled before TCRalphabeta/CD19-depleted stem cell transplant. This receptor was identified in a girl between 2 and 10 years old with Fanconi anemia, due to receive a stem cell transplant.

CDR3 sequence: CASSLWGGTSGSRYEQYF. As DNA, the CDR3 is TGTGCCAGCAGTTTGTGGGGGGGAACTAGCGGGAGTCGATACGAGCAGTACTTC. The rearrangement uses TRBV28 and TRBJ2-7, with TRBD2 identical over 11 bases. The V gene end was trimmed by 3 bases and the J gene end by 4 bases; junction bases not matched to a gene: 14. The CDR3 sequence is 18 residues long. Germline V lookup: CDR1 MDHEN, CDR2 SYDVKM.